The TCR beta chain described here comes from a study of control samples from healthy donors and cancer patients. The CDR3 has 15 residues. Trimming cost V 2 bases and J 6 bases, with 15 bases left between them. CDR1 is SGHTA, CDR2 FQGNSA, per germline. Sequencing used immunoSEQ multiplex PCR; TCRdb keeps in-frame clones, though not all of them. The table has about 83,000 clones, 75% to 95% seen once. Sequencing was done on a sample of blood. The chain carries TRBV7-2 and TRBJ2-3; D possibly uses TRBD1 or TRBD2 (6 bases each). The TCR was taken from a man under 40 in good health. CDR3: CASSLNGGPLDTQYF. CDR3 bases: TGTGCCAGCAGCTTAAACGGGGGCCCCTTGGATACGCAGTATTTT.